The 17 T cell receptor beta chains listed next were all sequenced from one sample in a study of T cells in Graves' hyperthyroidism and ophthalmopathy. TCR beta CDR3 sequences were amplified from RNA transcripts. Primed by the HTBI set, a first-round RT-PCR was run on the TCR CDR3. TCRdb re-analysed the multiplex PCR reads in MiXCR, keeping a single row per CDR3 protein. The sample yields approximately 210,000 distinct CDR3 sequences, roughly 18% seen once. The sequenced material came from blood. Receptors were obtained from a man between 50 and 59 years old with Graves' hyperthyroidism.

The CDR3 region has the DNA TGTGCCAGCAGCTTGGGAGGACTAGCGGGAGGTCCCGAGCAGTACTTC. This gives the protein CASSLGGLAGGPEQYF. The chain joins TRBV5-4 to TRBJ2-7; 14 bases match TRBD2. This CDR3 is 16 amino acids long. Germline-derived CDR1 and CDR2 are SGHNT and YYREEE (reference sequence). V was pared by 0 bases and J by 6 bases, with 5 bases of the junction left unmatched.

This clonotype was observed many times. This sequence joins TRBV7-8 and TRBJ2-7, with TRBD2 matching over 11 bases. V lost 5 bases, J lost 3 bases, and 21 bases stayed unmatched. Germline CDR1 SGHVS, CDR2 FQNEAQ. The CDR3 spans 20 residues. CDR3 sequence (DNA): TGTGCCAGCAGCGCACTCCCAGGGACTAGCGGTTCCGGCCGCGACTACGAGCAGTACTTC. Translated, it gives CASSALPGTSGSGRDYEQYF.

Ten or more counts support this clonotype. The rearrangement links TRBV5-8 to TRBJ2-3; TRBD1 might be the D (6 bases). In germline, CDR1 is SGHTS, CDR2 YDEGEE. The length of the CDR3 is 13 residues. V dropped 4 bases and J dropped 3 bases, with 9 bases sitting between them. The DNA for the CDR3 is TGTGCCAGCAGCGTCGACAGGACAGATACGCAGTATTTT. Encoded protein: CASSVDRTDTQYF.

In DNA, the CDR3 is TGTGCCAGCAGATCTACCGGGACAGGAAGGTACGAGCAGTACTTC. Protein sequence: CASRSTGTGRYEQYF. This chain links TRBV28 with TRBJ2-7; 8 bases are shared with TRBD1. The CDR3 is 15 amino acids. Trimming at V came to 6 bases and at J to 4 bases, leaving 11 bases not matched to a gene. Germline lookup yields CDR1 MDHEN and CDR2 SYDVKM.

This clonotype was found many times. This chain joins TRBV18 and TRBJ2-6; no firm D call. Trimming took off 1 base at V and 4 bases at J, with 8 bases between the two ends. Germline V CDR1 and CDR2: KGHSH, LQKENI. This CDR3 contains 15 residues. The DNA of the CDR3 is TGTGCCAGCTCACCACTACCCGCCGGGGCCAACGTCCTGACTTTC. Protein: CASSPLPAGANVLTF. Full variable domain (rest looked up from reference TRBV18 and TRBJ2-6): NAGVMQNPRHLVRRRGQEARLRCSPMKGHSHVYWYRQLPEEGLKFMVYLQKENIIDESGMPKERFSAEFPKEGPSILRIQQVVRGDSAAYFCASSPLPAGANVLTFGAGSRLTVL.

The rearrangement uses TRBV27 and TRBJ2-1; 12 bases line up with TRBD2. This CDR3 is built from 15 residues. Unmatched junction bases numbered 7, after V lost 5 bases and J lost 8 bases. Germline lookup yields CDR1 MNHEY and CDR2 SMNVEV (reference sequence). CDR3 protein: CASSTLAGGPDEQFF. The CDR3, as DNA: TGTGCCAGCAGTACTCTAGCGGGAGGGCCCGATGAGCAGTTCTTC.

This clonotype was seen a handful of times. The gene calls are TRBV6-2 or TRBV6-3 and TRBJ2-7; perhaps TRBD1 as D (6 bases). Germline V gene data show CDR1 as MNHEY and CDR2 as SVGEGT. V shed 2 bases and J shed 3 bases, with 11 bases lying between them. The CDR3 length is 14 residues. The CDR3 region is CASSYAGQLYEQYF. The CDR3 bases are TGTGCCAGCAGTTACGCCGGACAGCTCTACGAGCAGTACTTC.

This clonotype was observed at least ten times. This chain links TRBV3-1 with TRBJ2-7; TRBD1 aligns across 8 bases. Looked up from germline, CDR1 is LGHDT and CDR2 is YNNKEL (reference sequence). V lost 6 bases, J lost 6 bases, and 13 bases stayed unmatched. This CDR3 has 15 residues. CDR3 region: CASSQLRTGSGEQYF. As DNA, the CDR3 is TGTGCCAGCAGTCAGCTGAGGACAGGGTCTGGCGAGCAGTACTTC.

The chain joins TRBV7-2 to TRBJ2-1; 9 nucleotides align to TRBD2. The CDR3 is 18 amino acids. The trim removed 8 bases at V and 0 bases at J, leaving 14 bases unmatched. Germline V CDR1 and CDR2: SGHTA, FQGNSA. CDR3 loop: CASSGTSPEKSSYNEQFF. Here the CDR3 DNA reads TGTGCCAGCTCCGGGACTAGCCCCGAAAAGAGCTCCTACAATGAGCAGTTCTTC.

This chain connects TRBV7-3 to TRBJ2-1; D unresolved. Germline CDR1 SGHTA, CDR2 FQGTGA. The V end was cut by 1 base, the J end by 6 bases, with 7 bases between. The length of the CDR3 is 13 residues. CDR3 in amino acids: CASSLSHGNEQFF. CDR3 DNA sequence: TGTGCCAGCAGCTTAAGTCACGGCAATGAGCAGTTCTTC.

This clonotype turned up a few times. The V call is TRBV9, the J call TRBJ1-2; D not certain. Germline-derived CDR1 and CDR2 are SGDLS and YYNGEE. This CDR3 is 14 amino acids long. V was cut by 3 bases and J by 3 bases, with 12 bases left in between. CDR3 protein: CASSGTPEDYGYTF. In DNA, the CDR3 is TGTGCCAGCAGCGGGACCCCCGAAGACTATGGCTACACCTTC.

This clonotype was detected ten times or more. The rearrangement links TRBV28 to TRBJ1-5, with 7 bases that match TRBD1. With 5 bases clipped from V and 2 bases from J, the junction kept 6 bases outside the gene matches. This CDR3 region has 15 residues. Germline V lookup: CDR1 MDHEN, CDR2 SYDVKM. CDR3 in amino acids: CASSGTAWGNQPQHF. CDR3 coding DNA: TGTGCCAGCAGTGGGACAGCCTGGGGCAATCAGCCCCAGCATTTT.

At least ten counts were recorded for this clonotype. The V and J genes are TRBV6-1 and TRBJ2-7; D ambiguous. The germline V gene encodes CDR1 MNHNS and CDR2 SASEGT. CDR3 length equals 14 residues. The germline V and J ends were trimmed by 6 bases and 1 base, with 13 bases remaining between them. CDR3: CASSSSFGSYEQYF. The CDR3 DNA reads TGTGCCAGCAGCTCTAGTTTTGGGTCCTACGAGCAGTACTTC.

This clonotype came up many times. The rearrangement uses TRBV27 and TRBJ2-3, with a possible D match to TRBD2 (5 bases). V shed 2 bases and J shed 3 bases, with 9 bases lying between them. The germline CDR1 and CDR2 sequences are MNHEY and SMNVEV (reference sequence). The CDR3 is 14 amino acids. The CDR3 loop reads CASSLMRTTDTQYF. The DNA of the CDR3 is TGTGCCAGCAGTTTAATGCGGACTACAGATACGCAGTATTTT.

This clonotype showed up many times. The CDR3 bases are TGTGCCAGCAGTGAAAAGAGGACCTACGAGCAGTACTTC. It translates to CASSEKRTYEQYF. The chain uses TRBV2 and TRBJ2-7, with unresolved D. Germline V lookup: CDR1 SNHLY, CDR2 FYNNEI. CDR3 length equals 13 residues. V was pared by 2 bases and J by 2 bases, with 7 bases between.

This clonotype was seen ten or more times. The chain combines TRBV2 with TRBJ2-1, with TRBD2 matching 10 bases. J was trimmed by 7 bases and V by 6 bases; bases with no gene match: 12. Germline assignment: CDR1 SNHLY and CDR2 FYNNEI. The CDR3 runs to 16 residues. The CDR3 loop is CASSYGLADSTNEQFF. CDR3 bases: TGTGCCAGCAGCTACGGACTAGCGGACTCAACAAATGAGCAGTTCTTC.

This clonotype was seen many times. This chain joins TRBV6-1 and TRBJ2-5; D remains unclear. The CDR3 loop spans 11 amino acids. V was pared by 1 base and J by 4 bases, with 1 base between. The germline CDR1 and CDR2 sequences are MNHNS and SASEGT. The CDR3 DNA sequence: TGTGCCAGCAGTGAAGTAGAGACCCAGTACTTC. Translated: CASSEVETQYF.